One and the same sample provided the 6 T cell receptor beta chains below, sequenced in a study of response to subunit inactivated influenza vaccine. TCRdb re-analysed the RT-PCR reads in MiXCR, keeping a single row per CDR3 protein. The sample lists about 780,000 distinct CDR3 sequences, less than 20% occurring once. This material consisted of PBMCs from blood, taken approximately 5 days after vaccination. Source of these receptors: a man aged 45-60 years who received an inactivated influenza vaccine.

In this sample, this clonotype turned up many times. The chain couples TRBV20-1 to TRBJ1-5; D ambiguous. CDR3 length: 12 amino acids. V was trimmed by 6 bases and J by 5 bases, leaving 11 bases between them. Germline CDR1 and CDR2: DFQATT and SNEGSKA (reference sequence). CDR3 residues: CSATLLDQPQHF. For the CDR3, the DNA is TGCAGTGCGACTCTCCTGGATCAGCCCCAGCATTTT.

This clonotype has just a few counts. The chain employs TRBV7-9 and TRBJ2-1, with 9 bases identical to TRBD2. The CDR3 runs 16 residues. The germline V gene has CDR1 SEHNR and CDR2 FQNEAQ (reference sequence). The V and J ends lost 4 bases and 0 bases, in that order; junction bases with no gene match: 4. The CDR3 here is CASSSYSGSSYNEQFF. The CDR3 region has the DNA TGTGCCAGCAGCTCATATAGCGGGAGCTCCTACAATGAGCAGTTCTTC.

In its sample, this clonotype was seen a few times. The V call is TRBV4-2, the J call TRBJ2-7; 11 bases match TRBD1. Germline V CDR1 and CDR2: LGHNA, YNFKEQ. With V trimmed by 4 bases and J by 3 bases, 5 bases remained unmatched. This CDR3 has 15 residues. DNA for the CDR3: TGTGCCAGCAGCCTCGGGACAGGGGGAATCTACGAGCAGTACTTC. This translates into CASSLGTGGIYEQYF.

This clonotype was observed a few times. This chain uses TRBV3-1 with TRBJ1-2; D is ambiguous. V was cut by 8 bases and J by 7 bases, with 14 bases left in between. The CDR3 has 12 amino acids. Germline V gene lookup returns CDR1 LGHDT and CDR2 YNNKEL (reference sequence). The CDR3 DNA follows: TGTGCCAGCTCGTCGCGGGTTGGTGGCTACACCTTC. It translates to CASSSRVGGYTF.

This clonotype was counted a few times. J is TRBJ2-2 and V is TRBV11-2, with D unresolved. Germline CDR1 and CDR2: SGHAT and FQNNGV. The length of the CDR3 is 14 residues. V lost 6 bases and J lost 3, with 11 bases in between. The CDR3 sequence is CASRLGSDTGELFF. For the CDR3, the DNA is TGTGCCAGCAGGCTTGGGTCCGACACCGGGGAGCTGTTTTTT.

The chain uses TRBV2 and TRBJ2-7; D call uncertain. With 2 bases removed from V and 6 bases from J, the gap between germline ends came to 20 bases. The CDR3 length is 16 residues. CDR1 is SNHLY and CDR2 is FYNNEI in the germline V gene. CDR3 sequence reads: CASSEFPLRSSGEQYF. The CDR3 DNA reads TGTGCCAGCAGTGAATTTCCTCTTCGGTCCTCTGGCGAGCAGTACTTC. Variable domain in full (rest from reference TRBV2 and TRBJ2-7): EPEVTQTPSHQVTQMGQEVILRCVPISNHLYFYWYRQILGQKVEFLVSFYNNEISEKSEIFDDQFSVERPDGSNFTLKIRSTKLEDSAMYFCASSEFPLRSSGEQYFGPGTRLTVT.